The 12 T cell receptor beta chains presented below share a single source sample, sequenced in a study of blood T cell repertoires in COVID-19. The data were produced by immunoSEQ multiplex PCR, yet TCRdb's version contains in-frame clones alone and is incomplete. The sample holds 68,000 or so clones, 86% seen once. The material sequenced was peripheral blood. The receptors stem from a middle-aged man with acute or convalescent COVID-19.

V and J are TRBV9 and TRBJ1-1, with TRBD1 matching over 8 bases. CDR1 and CDR2 (germline): SGDLS, YYNGEE. V shed 0 bases, J shed 4 bases, and the junction held 2 bases outside the gene matches. There are 14 residues in the CDR3. CDR3 sequence: CASSVGTGPTEAFF. As DNA, the CDR3 is TGTGCCAGCAGCGTAGGGACAGGGCCCACTGAAGCTTTCTTT.

The chain has TRBV18 and TRBJ2-7; D remains ambiguous. The CDR3 length is 14 residues. Trimming stripped 3 bases from V and 2 bases from J, with 11 bases between. Germline assignment: CDR1 KGHSH and CDR2 LQKENI. CDR3 sequence: CASSPGSRPYEQYF. Written as DNA, the CDR3 is TGTGCCAGCTCACCCGGGTCTAGGCCCTACGAGCAGTACTTC.

CDR3: CASSFGLAGDPNNEQFF. The CDR3 nucleotides read TGCGCCAGCAGCTTCGGACTAGCGGGAGATCCCAACAATGAGCAGTTCTTC. The chain recombines TRBV5-1 with TRBJ2-1; 13 nucleotides agree with TRBD2. This CDR3 has 17 residues. V trimming: 2 bases; J trimming: 5 bases; junction bases outside the gene matches: 7. In germline, CDR1 is SGHRS, CDR2 YFSETQ.

This clone was observed a handful of times. The chain joins TRBV2 to TRBJ2-7, with D possibly TRBD1 on 7 matching bases. CDR1 is SNHLY, CDR2 FYNNEI, per germline. The V gene lost 7 bases and the J gene lost 3 bases, with 13 bases spanning the gap. The CDR3 contains 13 residues. In nucleotides, the CDR3 is TGTGCCAGCAAGACAGGGACTCTCTACGAGCAGTACTTC. Its translation: CASKTGTLYEQYF.

The genes are TRBV6-1 and TRBJ2-1; 11 nucleotides agree with TRBD2. CDR1 MNHNS and CDR2 SASEGT come from the germline V gene. The CDR3 has 19 amino acids. J lost 8 bases, V lost 4 bases, and 19 bases had no gene match. CDR3: CASSGPTSGGQASPYEQFF. Written as DNA, the CDR3 is TGTGCCAGCAGTGGGCCTACTAGCGGGGGCCAAGCCAGTCCATATGAGCAGTTCTTC.

The chain is built from TRBV5-1 and TRBJ2-1; TRBD2 matches 11 bases. The CDR3 contains 15 residues. From germline, CDR1 is SGHRS and CDR2 YFSETQ. Trimming at V came to 4 bases and at J to 4 bases, leaving 4 bases not matched to a gene. DNA of the CDR3: TGCGCCAGCAGCGGCGGGACTAGCGGTTACAATGAGCAGTTCTTC. This sequence encodes CASSGGTSGYNEQFF.

The CDR3 loop reads CASSVEGTGSDEKLFF. Written as DNA, the CDR3 is TGTGCCAGCAGCGTAGAAGGGACAGGGAGTGATGAAAAACTGTTTTTT. The chain carries TRBV9 and TRBJ1-4; 9 bases are shared with TRBD1. This CDR3 spans 16 amino acids. Germline CDR1 is SGDLS and CDR2 is YYNGEE. Losses at the gene ends were 0 bases for V and 6 bases for J; bases not matched to a gene: 6.

This chain connects TRBV6-1 to TRBJ2-3; 7 bases are shared with TRBD1. J lost 8 bases, V lost 2 bases, and 10 bases had no gene match. Per the germline V gene, CDR1 is MNHNS and CDR2 is SASEGT. This CDR3 region has 15 residues. The CDR3 here is CASSESQTPGGTQYF. In DNA form, the CDR3 reads TGTGCCAGCAGTGAATCACAGACTCCAGGGGGTACGCAGTATTTT.

The V call is TRBV5-1, the J call TRBJ1-5; TRBD1 is a possible D gene (5 bases). The CDR3 sequence is 15 residues long. Germline V gene data show CDR1 as SGHRS and CDR2 as YFSETQ. V lost 0 bases, J lost 5 bases, and 12 bases lay in between. Here the CDR3 DNA reads TGCGCCAGCAGCTTGGGGCCGGAGGGGCATCAGCCCCAGCATTTT. It yields the protein CASSLGPEGHQPQHF.

The chain is built from TRBV18 and TRBJ1-2; D is unclear. The germline V and J ends were trimmed by 3 bases and 2 bases, with 7 bases remaining between them. Germline assignment: CDR1 KGHSH and CDR2 LQKENI. This CDR3 region has 13 residues. The CDR3 DNA reads as TGTGCCAGCTCACCTCGAGGCAACTATGGCTACACCTTC. The encoded protein is CASSPRGNYGYTF.

This clone was counted a few times. The V gene is TRBV6-4, the J gene TRBJ1-3; the D gene is possibly TRBD1 (6 bases). CDR1 and CDR2 (germline): MRHNA, SNTAGT. Trimming removed 2 bases at V and 5 bases at J, with 19 bases between. The CDR3 is 17 amino acids. CDR3 DNA: TGTGCCAGCAGTGACGAAAGGGGGTCCGGAGGCCGAAACACCATATATTTT. Amino acids: CASSDERGSGGRNTIYF.

CDR3 in amino acids: CASSPQGTGAGQYF. CDR3 coding DNA: TGTGCCAGCAGCCCTCAGGGGACAGGGGCCGGGCAGTACTTC. The V call is TRBV3-1 (or the pseudogene TRBV3-2), the J call TRBJ2-7, with 10 bases aligning to TRBD1. Germline assignment: CDR1 LGHDT and CDR2 YNNKEL (reference sequence). V dropped 4 bases and J dropped 9; count of bases not matched to a gene: 9. The CDR3 has 14 residues.